The sequence of this T cell receptor beta chain was determined in a study of T cell responses to AZD1222 COVID-19 vaccine (dated by TCRdb to the early 2020s). Background on the whole study: A total of under 250 trial participants underwent TCR sequencing, of whom about 200 had received two doses of AZD1222 and around 25 had received two doses of the MenACWY control vaccine. Trial participants were enrolled by age into 18-55, 56-69 and 70-plus year subgroups, with about 150, 28 and 57 TCR-sequenced participants respectively. The full study reports these points: CD4 TCRs associated with the vaccine covered the entire spike protein, and the dominant responses were in regions 160-218 and 743-854. Nearly half of unique spike-specific TCRs reportedly recognized epitopes outside regions mutated in the B.1.351 and B.1.1.7 variants. Conclusions about previously exposed vaccinees were limited because only six AZD1222 recipients were SARS-CoV-2 seropositive at baseline. In the small 56-69-year group, the increase in depth fell short of significance, most likely because of low power. Spike-specific TCR breadth and depth rose significantly after two AZD1222 doses compared with day 0 and with MenACWY recipients. Most participants were white British and females outnumbered males, and the authors suggested that clonal diversity may have been underestimated. Because no samples from the day 14 peak response were available, repertoires could be characterized only after the peak T cell response.

The CDR3 regions of human TCRbeta chains were analyzed by immunosequencing. Turning to the authors' computational methods: TCRs in the repertoires were compared against a reference library of SARS-CoV-2-specific TCRs that had been generated with the MIRA antigen-specificity platform. Breadth was defined as the fraction of unique TCRs that were SARS-CoV-2-associated, and depth was defined as the fraction of total T cells that were SARS-CoV-2-associated. Using the MIRA data, each spike-specific TCR was mapped to the spike region that the TCR reacts to and placed in a CD4 or CD8 class. Log10-transformed breadth and depth values were compared by one-way ANOVA with Sidak's multiple comparisons tests. TCRdb stores this immuneACCESS table with in-frame sequences only. Part of the clones is absent; in the studies checked, under half of the shortfall reflects unresolved V genes, and no reason is known for the rest. V, J and clone size were drawn from that table, and D and trimming were deduced from the DNA. The sample profile shows 60,000 to 85,000 clones; around 87% of them were found once. Less than 20% of the sample lies in the top ten.

The CDR3 spans 13 residues, from the cysteine through the phenylalanine. Of all the DNA, just the CDR3 is kept, 39 bases in frame from base 1. V loses 5 bases of germline sequence and J loses 6 bases, and the interval between the two ends is 14 bases. Comment on this clone: This receptor's antigen is unknown. Within one base of it there is no much larger clone, and no base qualities were kept.

This specimen's time point label, interpreted: about 28 days (+/-7) after the second vaccine dose. Because spike-specific TCR depth and breadth did not differ between the two schedules, AZD1222 recipients who got a second dose at roughly 4 weeks were pooled with those who got a second dose at roughly 12 weeks. Vaccinee samples came from UK trials COV001 and COV002, including a single-blind randomized controlled phase 2/3 trial of AZD1222 (ChAdOx1 nCoV-19) in healthy adults. Trial participant PBMC samples were collected at day 0 and day 28 after the second dose for TCRbeta chain sequencing. This sequence was found in an adult who received the AZD1222 COVID-19 vaccine. The receptor chain draws on TRBV12-3 or TRBV12-4 and TRBJ2-7; no confident D gene assignment can be made. Here the sequenced sample was peripheral blood, taken 28 days after the second AZD1222 dose. The DNA is as follows: TGTGCCAGCAGTCCCCGCGTGGGCAGCGAGCAGTACTTC. Its amino acids are CASSPRVGSEQYF.